The next 14 T cell receptor beta chains were all read from a single sample in a study of blood T cell repertoires in COVID-19. The repertoire was sequenced with immunoSEQ multiplex PCR; TCRdb's copy has only in-frame clones and lacks some. The sample shows about 290,000 clones, about 85% of them seen only once. Sequences were obtained from peripheral blood. The receptor source for this set is a woman between 45 and 65 years old with active or convalescent COVID-19.

V gene TRBV5-1 combines with J gene TRBJ2-5, with D perhaps matching TRBD2 (6 bases). The CDR3 has 14 amino acids. Germline CDR1 reads SGHRS; CDR2 reads YFSETQ. Trimming took 0 bases from V and 5 from J, leaving 11 bases between them. CDR3: CASSLDRGTETQYF. In DNA, the CDR3 is TGCGCCAGCAGCTTGGACCGGGGGACGGAGACCCAGTACTTC.

V usage is TRBV16 and J usage is TRBJ1-4; D gene ambiguous. The CDR3 consists of 15 residues. V was clipped by 1 base and J by 4 bases, with 10 bases between them. The V gene's germline CDR1 is KGHSY and CDR2 FQNENV. CDR3 coding DNA: TGTGCCAGCAGCCAATTCTCAGGCATTAATGAAAAACTGTTTTTT. Translated, it gives CASSQFSGINEKLFF.

The chain has TRBV16 and TRBJ2-7; TRBD2 matches 10 bases. CDR1 is KGHSY and CDR2 is FQNENV in the germline V gene. The V and J ends lost 4 bases and 6 bases, in that order; junction bases with no gene match: 9. The CDR3 spans 15 residues. CDR3 loop: CASSRLTLAGAEQYF. The CDR3 DNA follows: TGTGCCAGCAGCCGACTCACCCTAGCGGGAGCCGAGCAGTACTTC.

The chain combines TRBV7-9 with TRBJ1-2; D perhaps matches TRBD1 (6 bases). CDR3 size: 13 residues. The ends were cut back, 2 bases at V and 3 bases at J, with 7 bases in the middle. Germline-derived CDR1 and CDR2 are SEHNR and FQNEAQ (reference sequence). This CDR3 reads CASSLRTDYGYTF. DNA for the CDR3: TGTGCCAGCAGCTTAAGGACAGACTATGGCTACACCTTC.

V usage is TRBV28 and J usage is TRBJ2-7; 7 positions match TRBD1. CDR3 length: 19 amino acids. The germline V gene has CDR1 MDHEN and CDR2 SYDVKM. V shed 6 bases, J shed 0 bases, and the junction held 20 bases outside the gene matches. Here the CDR3 reads CASSSYGRDSYLYSYEQYF. In DNA form, the CDR3 reads TGTGCCAGCAGCTCATACGGCCGGGACAGTTATCTATACTCCTACGAGCAGTACTTC.

The chain combines TRBV9 with TRBJ2-7; perhaps TRBD2 as D (6 bases). Germline V gives CDR1 SGDLS, CDR2 YYNGEE. The CDR3 is 14 amino acids. The V end lost 0 bases, the J end lost 6 bases, and 13 bases lay between the germline ends. Here the CDR3 DNA reads TGTGCCAGCAGCGTAGCTGGAGGGCTAGGCGAGCAGTACTTC. This codes for CASSVAGGLGEQYF.

The chain couples TRBV27 to TRBJ2-1; D unresolved. The CDR3 has 12 amino acids. Trimming took off 6 bases at V and 9 bases at J, with 12 bases between the two ends. The V gene's germline CDR1 is MNHEY and CDR2 SMNVEV (reference sequence). The CDR3 region is CASSALYGEQFF. The DNA for the CDR3 is TGTGCCAGCAGCGCCCTGTACGGTGAGCAGTTCTTC.

The V gene is TRBV30, the J gene TRBJ2-1; no firm D call. This CDR3 comprises 12 residues. With 1 base removed from V and 7 bases from J, the gap between germline ends came to 8 bases. Per germline, CDR1 GTSNPN and CDR2 SVGIG (reference sequence). This CDR3 is CAWSDGWNEQFF. CDR3 nucleotide sequence: TGTGCCTGGAGTGACGGGTGGAATGAGCAGTTCTTC.

The chain joins TRBV27 to TRBJ1-2; 8 bases map to TRBD1. The length of the CDR3 is 14 residues. Germline V gives CDR1 MNHEY, CDR2 SMNVEV (reference sequence). Trimming at V came to 3 bases and at J to 7 bases, leaving 7 bases not matched to a gene. CDR3 loop: CASSFDRGGGGYTF. The DNA for the CDR3 is TGTGCCAGCAGTTTCGACAGGGGTGGGGGTGGCTACACCTTC.

CDR3 sequence: CASSLFRDNRRGAFF. Written as DNA, the CDR3 is TGTGCCAGCAGCCTGTTCCGGGACAACCGACGGGGAGCTTTCTTT. The V call is TRBV5-8, the J call TRBJ1-1, with D possibly matching TRBD1 (6 bases). Deletions cut 4 bases from V and 10 bases from J, with 23 bases between. This CDR3 is built from 15 residues. CDR1 SGHTS and CDR2 YDEGEE come from the germline V gene.

The rearrangement joins TRBV7-9 to TRBJ1-4, with D unclear. The V gene lost 4 bases and the J gene lost 5 bases, with 17 bases spanning the gap. Germline CDR1 and CDR2: SEHNR and FQNEAQ (reference sequence). The CDR3 has 16 residues. The CDR3 DNA is TGTGCCAGCAGCTACCCGTCGGGGAAATACAATGAAAAACTGTTTTTT. This gives the protein CASSYPSGKYNEKLFF. Using reference TRBV7-9 and TRBJ1-4 for the parts outside the CDR3, the full variable domain is DTGVSQNPRHKITKRGQNVTFRCDPISEHNRLYWYRQTLGQGPEFLTYFQNEAQLEKSRLLSDRFSAERPKGSFSTLEIQRTEQGDSAMYLCASSYPSGKYNEKLFFGSGTQLSVL.

The chain combines TRBV7-3 with TRBJ2-1, with 13 bases matching TRBD2. Looked up from germline, CDR1 is SGHTA and CDR2 is FQGTGA. The CDR3 is made up of 16 amino acids. The V gene end was trimmed by 6 bases and the J gene end by 10 bases; junction bases not matched to a gene: 12. In DNA, the CDR3 is TGTGCCAGCAGACTTTCCGGTACTAGCGGGAGGGGCGAGCAGTTCTTC. Encoded protein: CASRLSGTSGRGEQFF.

This chain links TRBV2 with TRBJ1-1, with D unresolved. This CDR3 comprises 15 residues. Trimming pared 3 bases from V and 2 bases from J, leaving 13 bases between. Germline CDR1 and CDR2: SNHLY and FYNNEI. DNA of the CDR3: TGTGCCAGCAGTGAGGGAGGCAGAACAAACACTGAAGCTTTCTTT. It specifies CASSEGGRTNTEAFF. Full variable domain (remainder filled in from reference TRBV2 and TRBJ1-1): EPEVTQTPSHQVTQMGQEVILRCVPISNHLYFYWYRQILGQKVEFLVSFYNNEISEKSEIFDDQFSVERPDGSNFTLKIRSTKLEDSAMYFCASSEGGRTNTEAFFGQGTRLTVV.

V is TRBV5-1 and J is TRBJ2-1; D is perhaps TRBD2 (7 bases). This CDR3 is 14 amino acids long. Trimming took 3 bases from V and 10 from J, leaving 17 bases between them. Per the germline V gene, CDR1 is SGHRS and CDR2 is YFSETQ. CDR3 amino acids: CASSSRGGGEEQFF. Here the CDR3 DNA reads TGCGCCAGCAGCTCCCGGGGAGGGGGAGAGGAGCAGTTCTTC. Together with reference TRBV5-1 and TRBJ2-1, the CDR3 gives the full variable domain: KAGVTQTPRYLIKTRGQQVTLSCSPISGHRSVSWYQQTPGQGLQFLFEYFSETQRNKGNFPGRFSGRQFSNSRSEMNVSTLELGDSALYLCASSSRGGGEEQFFGPGTRLTVL.